This record looks at one T cell receptor (beta chain) sequence and its context. The CDR3 runs to 14 residues. Germline V gene lookup returns CDR1 SGHRS and CDR2 YFSETQ. V was pared by 2 bases and J by 2 bases, with 11 bases between. The sample comes from a study of cytomegalovirus exposure and HLA in healthy donors. PCR amplification relied on 60 Vbeta primers (plus 13 Jbeta primers). Clones were sequenced by immunoSEQ multiplex PCR, and TCRdb holds only the in-frame ones, with some missing. The table lists about 160,000 clones, approximately 78% of them singletons, with approximately 1.5% in the top ten.

V and J are TRBV5-1 and TRBJ2-7; tentatively, D is TRBD1 (5 bases). This TCR derives from a male donor in good health and CMV-seronegative. The sample consisted of PBMCs. The CDR3 DNA reads as TGCGCCAGCAGCTTTTATCCAGGGACCTACGAGCAGTACTTC. It yields the protein CASSFYPGTYEQYF.